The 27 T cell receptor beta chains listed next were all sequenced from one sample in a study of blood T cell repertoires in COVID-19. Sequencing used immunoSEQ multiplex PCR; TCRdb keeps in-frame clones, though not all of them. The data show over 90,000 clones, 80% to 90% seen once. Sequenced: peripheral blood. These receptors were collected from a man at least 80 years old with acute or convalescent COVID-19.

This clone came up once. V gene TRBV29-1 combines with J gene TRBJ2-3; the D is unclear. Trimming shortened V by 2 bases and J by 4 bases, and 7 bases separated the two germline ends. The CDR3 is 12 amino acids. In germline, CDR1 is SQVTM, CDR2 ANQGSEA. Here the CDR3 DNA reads TGCAGCGTTGAACCGGTTGCAGATACGCAGTATTTT. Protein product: CSVEPVADTQYF.

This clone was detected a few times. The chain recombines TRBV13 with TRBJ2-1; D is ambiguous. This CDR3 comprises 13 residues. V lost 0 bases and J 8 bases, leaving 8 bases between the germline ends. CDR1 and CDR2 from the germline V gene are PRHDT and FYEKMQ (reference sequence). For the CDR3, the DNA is TGTGCCAGCAGCTTAGGCCTATCACATGAGCAGTTCTTC. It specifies CASSLGLSHEQFF.

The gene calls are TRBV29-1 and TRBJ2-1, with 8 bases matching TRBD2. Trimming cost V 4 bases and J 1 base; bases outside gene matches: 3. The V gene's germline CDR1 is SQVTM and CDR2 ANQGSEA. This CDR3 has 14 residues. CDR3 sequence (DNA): TGCAGCGTTGGAAAGCGGGGGTCCTACAATGAGCAGTTCTTC. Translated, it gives CSVGKRGSYNEQFF.

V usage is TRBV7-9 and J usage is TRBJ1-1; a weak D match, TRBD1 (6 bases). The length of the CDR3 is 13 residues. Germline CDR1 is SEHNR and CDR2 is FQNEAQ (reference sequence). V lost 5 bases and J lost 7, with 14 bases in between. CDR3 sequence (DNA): TGTGCCAGCAGCGAGGGGGGGTTTGGTGAAGCTTTCTTT. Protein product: CASSEGGFGEAFF.

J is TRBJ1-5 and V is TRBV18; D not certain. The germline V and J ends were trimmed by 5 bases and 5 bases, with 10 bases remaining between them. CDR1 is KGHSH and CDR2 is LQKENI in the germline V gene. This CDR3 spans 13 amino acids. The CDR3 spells CASSTAEDQPQHF. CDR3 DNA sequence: TGTGCCAGCTCAACCGCAGAAGATCAGCCCCAGCATTTT. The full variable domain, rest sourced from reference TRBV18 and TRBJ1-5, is NAGVMQNPRHLVRRRGQEARLRCSPMKGHSHVYWYRQLPEEGLKFMVYLQKENIIDESGMPKERFSAEFPKEGPSILRIQQVVRGDSAAYFCASSTAEDQPQHFGDGTRLSIL.

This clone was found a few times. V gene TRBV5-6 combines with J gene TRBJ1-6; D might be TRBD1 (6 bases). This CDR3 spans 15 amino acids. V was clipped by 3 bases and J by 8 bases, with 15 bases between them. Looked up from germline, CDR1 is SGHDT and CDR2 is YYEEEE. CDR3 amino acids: CASSSKTGYHSPLHF. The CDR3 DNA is TGTGCCAGCAGCTCCAAGACAGGTTATCATTCACCCCTCCACTTT. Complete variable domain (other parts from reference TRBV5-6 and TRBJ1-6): DAGVTQSPTHLIKTRGQQVTLRCSPKSGHDTVSWYQQALGQGPQFIFQYYEEEERQRGNFPDRFSGHQFPNYSSELNVNALLLGDSALYLCASSSKTGYHSPLHFGNGTRLTVT.

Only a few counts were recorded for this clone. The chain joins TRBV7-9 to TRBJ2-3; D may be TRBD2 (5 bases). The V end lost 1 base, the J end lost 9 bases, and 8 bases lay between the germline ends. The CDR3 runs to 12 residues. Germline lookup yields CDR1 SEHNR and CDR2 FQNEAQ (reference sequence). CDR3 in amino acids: CASSLDRRTQYF. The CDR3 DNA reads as TGTGCCAGCAGCTTAGATAGGAGGACGCAGTATTTT.

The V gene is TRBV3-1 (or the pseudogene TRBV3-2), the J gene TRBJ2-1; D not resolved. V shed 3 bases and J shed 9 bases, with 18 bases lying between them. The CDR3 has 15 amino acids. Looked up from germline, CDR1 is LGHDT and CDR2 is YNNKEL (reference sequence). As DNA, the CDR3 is TGTGCCAGCAGCCACCAAAGTGCGAGTTCAGGTGAGCAGTTCTTC. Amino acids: CASSHQSASSGEQFF.

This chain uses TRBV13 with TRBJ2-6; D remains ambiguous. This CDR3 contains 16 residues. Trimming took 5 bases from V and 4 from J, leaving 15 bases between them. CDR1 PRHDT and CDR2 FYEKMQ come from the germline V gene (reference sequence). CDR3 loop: CASSIIARSGANVLTF. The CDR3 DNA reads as TGTGCCAGCAGCATAATTGCACGGTCCGGGGCCAACGTCCTGACTTTC.

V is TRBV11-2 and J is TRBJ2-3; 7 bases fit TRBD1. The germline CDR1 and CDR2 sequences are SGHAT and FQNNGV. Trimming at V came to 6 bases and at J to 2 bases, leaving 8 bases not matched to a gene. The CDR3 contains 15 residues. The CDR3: CASSSGGQPTDTQYF. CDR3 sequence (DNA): TGTGCCAGCAGTAGTGGGGGACAGCCCACAGATACGCAGTATTTT.

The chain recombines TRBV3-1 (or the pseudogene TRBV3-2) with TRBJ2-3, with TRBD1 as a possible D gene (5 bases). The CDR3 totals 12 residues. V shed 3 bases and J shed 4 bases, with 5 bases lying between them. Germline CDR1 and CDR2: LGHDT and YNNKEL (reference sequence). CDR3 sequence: CASSQGPDTQYF. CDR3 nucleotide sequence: TGTGCCAGCAGCCAGGGGCCAGATACGCAGTATTTT.

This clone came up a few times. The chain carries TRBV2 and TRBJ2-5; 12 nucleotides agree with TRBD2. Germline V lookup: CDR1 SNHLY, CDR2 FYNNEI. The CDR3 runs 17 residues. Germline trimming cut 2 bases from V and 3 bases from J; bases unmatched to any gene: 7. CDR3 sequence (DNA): TGTGCCAGCAGTGAAACCCTAGCGGGAGGGGGAAAAGAGACCCAGTACTTC. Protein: CASSETLAGGGKETQYF.

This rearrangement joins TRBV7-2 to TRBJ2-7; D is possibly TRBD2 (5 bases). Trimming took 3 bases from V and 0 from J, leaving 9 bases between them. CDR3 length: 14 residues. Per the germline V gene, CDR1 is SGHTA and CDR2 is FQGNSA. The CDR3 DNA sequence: TGTGCCAGCAGCTTGGACTCGAGCTCCTACGAGCAGTACTTC. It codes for CASSLDSSSYEQYF.

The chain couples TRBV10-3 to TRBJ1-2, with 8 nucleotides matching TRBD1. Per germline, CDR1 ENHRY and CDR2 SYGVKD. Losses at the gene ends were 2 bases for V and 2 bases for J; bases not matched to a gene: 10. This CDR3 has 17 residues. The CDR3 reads CAISEPAGQAKNYGYTF. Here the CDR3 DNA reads TGTGCCATCAGTGAGCCCGCGGGACAGGCGAAAAACTATGGCTACACCTTC.

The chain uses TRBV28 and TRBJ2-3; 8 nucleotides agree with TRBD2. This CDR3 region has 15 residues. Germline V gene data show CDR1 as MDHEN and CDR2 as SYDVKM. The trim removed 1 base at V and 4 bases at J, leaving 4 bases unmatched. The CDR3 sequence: CASSLSAGVPDTQYF. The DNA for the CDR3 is TGTGCCAGCAGTTTATCAGCGGGAGTACCAGATACGCAGTATTTT.

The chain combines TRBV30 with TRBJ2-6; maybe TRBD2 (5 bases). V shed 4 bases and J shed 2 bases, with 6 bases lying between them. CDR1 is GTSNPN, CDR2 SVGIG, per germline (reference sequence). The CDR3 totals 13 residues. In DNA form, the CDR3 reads TGTGCCTGGAAGAGGGCTGGGGCCAACGTCCTGACTTTC. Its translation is CAWKRAGANVLTF. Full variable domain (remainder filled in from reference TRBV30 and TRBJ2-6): SQTIHQWPATLVQPVGSPLSLECTVEGTSNPNLYWYRQAAGRGLQLLFYSVGIGQISSEVPQNLSASRPQDRQFILSSKKLLLSDSGFYLCAWKRAGANVLTFGAGSRLTVL.

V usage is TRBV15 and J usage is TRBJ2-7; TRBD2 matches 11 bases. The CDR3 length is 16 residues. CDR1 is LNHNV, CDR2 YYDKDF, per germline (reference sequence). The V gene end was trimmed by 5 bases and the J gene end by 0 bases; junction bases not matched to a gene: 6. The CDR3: CATSRDTSGSSYEQYF. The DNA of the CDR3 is TGTGCCACCAGCCGGGACACTAGCGGGAGCTCCTACGAGCAGTACTTC.

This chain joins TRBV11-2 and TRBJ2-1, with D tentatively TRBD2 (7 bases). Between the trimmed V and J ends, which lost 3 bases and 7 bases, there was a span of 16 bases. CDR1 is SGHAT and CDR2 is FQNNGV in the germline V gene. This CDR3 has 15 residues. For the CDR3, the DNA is TGTGCCAGCAGCTTCGAGGGGGGAGGGCAGAATGAGCAGTTCTTC. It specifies CASSFEGGGQNEQFF.

CDR3 sequence (DNA): TGCGCCAGCAGCTTTACAGGGGGCACTGAAGCTTTCTTT. It translates to CASSFTGGTEAFF. The chain combines TRBV5-1 with TRBJ1-1; the match to TRBD1 covers 8 bases. Per germline, CDR1 SGHRS and CDR2 YFSETQ. With V trimmed by 2 bases and J by 4 bases, 1 base remained unmatched. The CDR3 totals 13 residues.

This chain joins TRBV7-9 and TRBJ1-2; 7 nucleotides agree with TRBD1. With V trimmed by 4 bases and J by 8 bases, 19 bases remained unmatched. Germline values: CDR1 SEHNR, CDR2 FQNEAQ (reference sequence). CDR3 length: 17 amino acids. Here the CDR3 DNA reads TGTGCCAGCAGCTCCCGCCAGGGACAGCTACTGATAGGAGGCTACACCTTC. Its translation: CASSSRQGQLLIGGYTF.

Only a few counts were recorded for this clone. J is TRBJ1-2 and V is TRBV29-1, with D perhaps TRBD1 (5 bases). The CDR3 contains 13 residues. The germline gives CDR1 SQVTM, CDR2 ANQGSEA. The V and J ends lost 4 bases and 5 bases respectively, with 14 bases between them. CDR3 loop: CSVGQGIGYGYTF. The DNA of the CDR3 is TGCAGCGTTGGGCAGGGAATAGGATATGGCTACACCTTC.

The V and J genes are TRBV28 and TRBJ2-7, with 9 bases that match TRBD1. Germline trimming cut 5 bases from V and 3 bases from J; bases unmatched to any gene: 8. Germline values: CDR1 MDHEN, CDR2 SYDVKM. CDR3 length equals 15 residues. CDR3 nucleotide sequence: TGTGCCAGCAGTCCGACCGGGACAGGGATCTACGAGCAGTACTTC. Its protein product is CASSPTGTGIYEQYF.

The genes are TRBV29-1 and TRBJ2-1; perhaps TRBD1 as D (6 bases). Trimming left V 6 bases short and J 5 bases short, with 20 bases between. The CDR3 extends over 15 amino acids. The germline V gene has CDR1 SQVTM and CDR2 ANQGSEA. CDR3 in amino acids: CSVKGDPALNNEQFF. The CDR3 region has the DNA TGCAGCGTCAAGGGGGACCCCGCTCTAAACAATGAGCAGTTCTTC.

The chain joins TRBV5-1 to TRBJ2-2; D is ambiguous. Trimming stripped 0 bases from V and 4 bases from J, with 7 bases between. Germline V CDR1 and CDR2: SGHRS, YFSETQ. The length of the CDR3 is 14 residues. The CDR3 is CASSLDTITGELFF. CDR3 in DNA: TGCGCCAGCAGCTTGGACACTATCACCGGGGAGCTGTTTTTT.

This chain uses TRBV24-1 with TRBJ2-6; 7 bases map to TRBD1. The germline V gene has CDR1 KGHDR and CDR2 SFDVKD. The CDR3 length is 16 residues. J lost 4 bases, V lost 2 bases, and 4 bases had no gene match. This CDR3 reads CATSDSTGAGANVLTF. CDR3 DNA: TGTGCCACCAGTGATTCAACAGGGGCCGGGGCCAACGTCCTGACTTTC.

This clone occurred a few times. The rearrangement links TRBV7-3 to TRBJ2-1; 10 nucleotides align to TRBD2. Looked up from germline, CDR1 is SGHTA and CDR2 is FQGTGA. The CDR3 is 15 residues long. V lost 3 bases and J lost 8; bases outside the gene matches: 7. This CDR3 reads CASSFLAGVGDEQFF. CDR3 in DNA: TGTGCCAGCAGCTTCCTAGCGGGAGTAGGCGATGAGCAGTTCTTC.

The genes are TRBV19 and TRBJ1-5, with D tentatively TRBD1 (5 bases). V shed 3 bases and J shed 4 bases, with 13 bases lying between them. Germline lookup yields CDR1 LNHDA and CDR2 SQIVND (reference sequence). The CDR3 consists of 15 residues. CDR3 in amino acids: CASSIGWTMNQPQHF. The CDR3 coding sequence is TGTGCCAGTAGTATTGGGTGGACAATGAATCAGCCCCAGCATTTT.